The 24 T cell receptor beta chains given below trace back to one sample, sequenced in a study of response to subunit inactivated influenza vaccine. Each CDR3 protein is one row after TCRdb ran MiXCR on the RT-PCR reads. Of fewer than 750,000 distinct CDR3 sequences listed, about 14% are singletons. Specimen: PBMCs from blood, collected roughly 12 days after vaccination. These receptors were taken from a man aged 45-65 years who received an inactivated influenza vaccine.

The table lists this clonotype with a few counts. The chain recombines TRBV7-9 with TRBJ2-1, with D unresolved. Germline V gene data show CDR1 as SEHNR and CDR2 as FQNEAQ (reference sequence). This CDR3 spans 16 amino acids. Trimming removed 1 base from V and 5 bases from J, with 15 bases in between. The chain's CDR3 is CASSLGSGPVNNEQFF. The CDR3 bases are TGTGCCAGCAGCTTAGGATCAGGACCAGTCAACAATGAGCAGTTCTTC. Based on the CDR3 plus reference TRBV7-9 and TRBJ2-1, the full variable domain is DTGVSQNPRHKITKRGQNVTFRCDPISEHNRLYWYRQTLGQGPEFLTYFQNEAQLEKSRLLSDRFSAERPKGSFSTLEIQRTEQGDSAMYLCASSLGSGPVNNEQFFGPGTRLTVL.

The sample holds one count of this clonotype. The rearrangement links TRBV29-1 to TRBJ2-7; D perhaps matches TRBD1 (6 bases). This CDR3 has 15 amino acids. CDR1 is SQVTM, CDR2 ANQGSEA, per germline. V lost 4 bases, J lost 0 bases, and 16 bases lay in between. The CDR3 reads CSVGGATGTSYEQYF. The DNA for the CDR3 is TGCAGCGTTGGAGGGGCTACAGGGACCTCCTACGAGCAGTACTTC.

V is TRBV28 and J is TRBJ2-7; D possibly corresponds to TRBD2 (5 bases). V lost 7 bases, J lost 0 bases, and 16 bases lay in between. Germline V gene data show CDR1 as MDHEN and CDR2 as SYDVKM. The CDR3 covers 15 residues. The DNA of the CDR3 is TGTGCCAGCATCCCCCCGGCGGGTAGCTCCTACGAGCAGTACTTC. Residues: CASIPPAGSSYEQYF.

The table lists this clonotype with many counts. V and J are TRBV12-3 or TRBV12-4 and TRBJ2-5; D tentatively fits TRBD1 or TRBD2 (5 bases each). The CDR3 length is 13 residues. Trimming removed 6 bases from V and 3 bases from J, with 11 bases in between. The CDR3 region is CASSLGRKETQYF. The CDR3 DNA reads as TGTGCCAGCAGCTTGGGACGGAAAGAGACCCAGTACTTC.

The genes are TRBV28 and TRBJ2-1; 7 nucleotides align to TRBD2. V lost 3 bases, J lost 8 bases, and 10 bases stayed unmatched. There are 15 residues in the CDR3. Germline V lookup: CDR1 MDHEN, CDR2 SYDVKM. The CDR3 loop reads CASSFGGGAVHEQFF. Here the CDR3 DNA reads TGTGCCAGCAGTTTTGGGGGGGGAGCGGTACATGAGCAGTTCTTC.

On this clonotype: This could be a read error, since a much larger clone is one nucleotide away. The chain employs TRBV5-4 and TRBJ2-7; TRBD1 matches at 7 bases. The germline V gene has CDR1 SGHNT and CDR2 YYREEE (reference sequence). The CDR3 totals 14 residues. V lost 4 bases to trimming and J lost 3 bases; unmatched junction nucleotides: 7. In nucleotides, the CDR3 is TGTGCCAGCAGCCCACCGGGACAGAACTACGAGCAGTACTTC. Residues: CASSPPGQNYEQYF.

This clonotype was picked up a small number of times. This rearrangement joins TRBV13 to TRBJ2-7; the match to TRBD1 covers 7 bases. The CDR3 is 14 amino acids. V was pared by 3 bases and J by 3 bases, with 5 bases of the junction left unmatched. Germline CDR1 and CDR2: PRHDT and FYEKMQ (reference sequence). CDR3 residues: CASSFWTGNYEQYF. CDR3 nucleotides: TGTGCCAGCAGCTTCTGGACAGGCAACTACGAGCAGTACTTC. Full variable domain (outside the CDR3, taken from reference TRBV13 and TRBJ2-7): AAGVIQSPRHLIKEKRETATLKCYPIPRHDTVYWYQQGPGQDPQFLISFYEKMQSDKGSIPDRFSAQQFSDYHSELNMSSLELGDSALYFCASSFWTGNYEQYFGPGTRLTVT.

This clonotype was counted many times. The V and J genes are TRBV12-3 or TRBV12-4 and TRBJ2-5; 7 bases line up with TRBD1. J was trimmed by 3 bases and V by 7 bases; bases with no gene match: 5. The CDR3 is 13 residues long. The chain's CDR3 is CASNSGTEETQYF. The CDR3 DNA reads TGTGCCAGCAACTCCGGGACAGAAGAGACCCAGTACTTC.

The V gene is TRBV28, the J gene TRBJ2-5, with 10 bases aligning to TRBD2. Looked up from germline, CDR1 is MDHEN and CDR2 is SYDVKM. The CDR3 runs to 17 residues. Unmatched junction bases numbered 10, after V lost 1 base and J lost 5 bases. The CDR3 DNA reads TGTGCCAGCAGTTTATATTTCACTAGCGGGATGAAGGAGACCCAGTACTTC. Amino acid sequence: CASSLYFTSGMKETQYF. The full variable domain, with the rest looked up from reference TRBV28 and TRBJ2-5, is DVKVTQSSRYLVKRTGEKVFLECVQDMDHENMFWYRQDPGLGLRLIYFSYDVKMKEKGDIPEGYSVSREKKERFSLILESASTNQTSMYLCASSLYFTSGMKETQYFGPGTRLLVL.

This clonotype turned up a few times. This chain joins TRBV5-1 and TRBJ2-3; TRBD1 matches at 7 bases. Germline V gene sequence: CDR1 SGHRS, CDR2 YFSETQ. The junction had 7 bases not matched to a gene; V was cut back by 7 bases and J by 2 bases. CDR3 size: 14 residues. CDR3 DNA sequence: TGCGCCAGCCTACAGGACAGGCACACAGATACGCAGTATTTT. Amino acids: CASLQDRHTDTQYF.

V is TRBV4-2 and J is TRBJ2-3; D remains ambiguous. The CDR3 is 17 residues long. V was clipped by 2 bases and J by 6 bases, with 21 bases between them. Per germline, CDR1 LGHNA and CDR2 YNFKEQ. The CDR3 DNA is TGTGCCAGCAGCCAACTTTCCTATAACGGCCGGATGGATACGCAGTATTTT. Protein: CASSQLSYNGRMDTQYF.

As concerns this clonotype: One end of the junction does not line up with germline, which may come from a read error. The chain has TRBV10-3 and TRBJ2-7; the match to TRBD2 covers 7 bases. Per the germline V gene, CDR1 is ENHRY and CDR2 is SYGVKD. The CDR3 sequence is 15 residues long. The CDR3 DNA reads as TGTGCCATCAGTCAGTCGAAACTAGCGAGTTACGAGCAGTACTTC. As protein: CAISQSKLASYEQYF.

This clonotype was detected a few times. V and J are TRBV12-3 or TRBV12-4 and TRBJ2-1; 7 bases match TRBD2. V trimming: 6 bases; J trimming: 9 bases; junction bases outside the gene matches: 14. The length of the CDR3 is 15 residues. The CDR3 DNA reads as TGTGCCAGCAGACGGACTAGTTTCTTTCCAGGTGAGCAGTTCTTC. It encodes CASRRTSFFPGEQFF.

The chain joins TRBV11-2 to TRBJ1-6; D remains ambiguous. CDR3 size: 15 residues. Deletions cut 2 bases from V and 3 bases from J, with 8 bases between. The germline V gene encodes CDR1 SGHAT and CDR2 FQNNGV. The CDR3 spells CASSLLEGYNSPLHF. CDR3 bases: TGTGCCAGCAGCTTACTGGAGGGCTATAATTCACCCCTCCACTTT.

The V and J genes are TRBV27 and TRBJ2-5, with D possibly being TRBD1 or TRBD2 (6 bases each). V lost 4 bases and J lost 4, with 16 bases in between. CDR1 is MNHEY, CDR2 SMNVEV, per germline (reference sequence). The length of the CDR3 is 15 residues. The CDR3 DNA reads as TGTGCCAGCAGTTCAAATATGGGGGGCCGAGAGACCCAGTACTTC. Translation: CASSSNMGGRETQYF.

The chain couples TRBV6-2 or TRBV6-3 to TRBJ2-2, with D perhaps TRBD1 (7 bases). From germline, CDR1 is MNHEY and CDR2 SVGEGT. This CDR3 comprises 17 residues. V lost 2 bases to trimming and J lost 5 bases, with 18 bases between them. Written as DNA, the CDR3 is TGTGCCAGCAGTTACGGCAGGGGGGACAAGTTAACCGGGGAGCTGTTTTTT. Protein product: CASSYGRGDKLTGELFF.

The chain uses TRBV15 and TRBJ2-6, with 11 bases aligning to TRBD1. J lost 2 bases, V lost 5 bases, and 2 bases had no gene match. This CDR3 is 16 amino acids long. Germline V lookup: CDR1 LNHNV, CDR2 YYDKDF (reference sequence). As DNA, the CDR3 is TGTGCCACCAGCCCGGGACAGGGGGCTGGGGCCAACGTCCTGACTTTC. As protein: CATSPGQGAGANVLTF.

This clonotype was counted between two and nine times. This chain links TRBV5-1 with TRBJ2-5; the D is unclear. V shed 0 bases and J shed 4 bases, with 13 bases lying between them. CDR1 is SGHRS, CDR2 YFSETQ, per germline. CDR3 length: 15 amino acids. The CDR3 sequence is CASSLGPSGRETQYF. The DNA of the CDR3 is TGCGCCAGCAGCTTGGGTCCCTCTGGCCGAGAGACCCAGTACTTC.

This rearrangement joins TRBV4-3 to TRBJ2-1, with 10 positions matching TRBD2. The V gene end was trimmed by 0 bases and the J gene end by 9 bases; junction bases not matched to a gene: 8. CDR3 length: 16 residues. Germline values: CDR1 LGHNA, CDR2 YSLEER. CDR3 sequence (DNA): TGCGCCAGCAGCCAAGATCGGGCTAGCGGGAGTACTGAGCAGTTCTTC. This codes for CASSQDRASGSTEQFF.

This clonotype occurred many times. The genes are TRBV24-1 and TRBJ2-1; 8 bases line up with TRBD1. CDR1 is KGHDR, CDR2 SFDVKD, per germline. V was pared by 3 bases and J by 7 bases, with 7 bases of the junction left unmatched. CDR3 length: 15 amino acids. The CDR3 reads CATSDVGQVGNEQFF. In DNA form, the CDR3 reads TGTGCCACCAGTGATGTGGGACAGGTGGGAAATGAGCAGTTCTTC.

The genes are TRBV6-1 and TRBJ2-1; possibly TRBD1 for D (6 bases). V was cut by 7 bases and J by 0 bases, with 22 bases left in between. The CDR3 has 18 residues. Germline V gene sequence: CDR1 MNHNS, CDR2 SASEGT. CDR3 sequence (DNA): TGTGCCAGCATCCGGAACAGGGCTCAAGTACTCTCCTACAATGAGCAGTTCTTC. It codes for CASIRNRAQVLSYNEQFF.

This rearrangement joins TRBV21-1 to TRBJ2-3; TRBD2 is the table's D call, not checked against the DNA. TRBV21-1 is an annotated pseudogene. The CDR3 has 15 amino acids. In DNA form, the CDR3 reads TGTGCCAGCAGCAGACTAGCGGGGCCTGGCGATACGCAGTATTTT. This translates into CASSRLAGPGDTQYF.

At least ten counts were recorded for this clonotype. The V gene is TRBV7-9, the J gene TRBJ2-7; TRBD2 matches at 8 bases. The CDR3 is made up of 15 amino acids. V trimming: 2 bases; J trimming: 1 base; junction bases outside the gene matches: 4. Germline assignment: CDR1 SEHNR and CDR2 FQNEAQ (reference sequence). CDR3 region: CASSLTTSVSYEQYF. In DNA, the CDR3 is TGTGCCAGCAGCTTAACGACTAGCGTTTCCTACGAGCAGTACTTC.

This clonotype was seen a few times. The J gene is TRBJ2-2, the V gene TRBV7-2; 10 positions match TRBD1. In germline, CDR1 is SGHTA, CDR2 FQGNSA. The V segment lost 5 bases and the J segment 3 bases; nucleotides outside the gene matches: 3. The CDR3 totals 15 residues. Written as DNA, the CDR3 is TGTGCCAGCAGCAAGGGACAGGGGTACACCGGGGAGCTGTTTTTT. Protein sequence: CASSKGQGYTGELFF.